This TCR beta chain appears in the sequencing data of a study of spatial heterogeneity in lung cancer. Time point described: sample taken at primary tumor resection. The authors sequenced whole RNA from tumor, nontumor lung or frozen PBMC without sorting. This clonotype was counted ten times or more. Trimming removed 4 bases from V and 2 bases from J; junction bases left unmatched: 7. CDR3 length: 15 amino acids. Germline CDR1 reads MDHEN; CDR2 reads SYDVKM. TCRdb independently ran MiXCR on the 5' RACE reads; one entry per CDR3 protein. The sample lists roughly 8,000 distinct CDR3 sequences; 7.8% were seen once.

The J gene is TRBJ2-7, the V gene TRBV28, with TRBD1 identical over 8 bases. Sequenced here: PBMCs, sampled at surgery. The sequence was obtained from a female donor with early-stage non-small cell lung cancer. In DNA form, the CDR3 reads TGTGCCAGCAGTTCCTTCGGACAGGGACCCTACGAGCAGTACTTC. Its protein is CASSSFGQGPYEQYF.